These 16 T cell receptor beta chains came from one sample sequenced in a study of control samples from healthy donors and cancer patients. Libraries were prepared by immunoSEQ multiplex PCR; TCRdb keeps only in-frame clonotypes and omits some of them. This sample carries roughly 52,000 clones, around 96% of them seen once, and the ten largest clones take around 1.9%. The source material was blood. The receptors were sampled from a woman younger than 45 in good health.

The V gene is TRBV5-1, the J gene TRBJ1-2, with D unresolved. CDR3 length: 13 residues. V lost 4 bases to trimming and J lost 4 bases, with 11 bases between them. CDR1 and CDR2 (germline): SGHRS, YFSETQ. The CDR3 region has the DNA TGCGCCAGCAGCGCGGAAGGGAGCTATGGCTACACCTTC. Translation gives CASSAEGSYGYTF.

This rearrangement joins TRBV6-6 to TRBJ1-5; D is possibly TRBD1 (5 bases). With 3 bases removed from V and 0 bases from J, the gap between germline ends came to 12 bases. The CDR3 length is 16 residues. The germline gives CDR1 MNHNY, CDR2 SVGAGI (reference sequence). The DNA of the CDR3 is TGTGCCAGCAGTTATGGAGGGAGGGGTAGCAATCAGCCCCAGCATTTT. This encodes CASSYGGRGSNQPQHF.

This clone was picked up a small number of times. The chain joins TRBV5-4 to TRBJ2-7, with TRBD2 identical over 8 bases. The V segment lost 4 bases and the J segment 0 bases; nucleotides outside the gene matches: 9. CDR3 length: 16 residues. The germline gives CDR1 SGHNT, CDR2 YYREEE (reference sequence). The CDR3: CASSDDSGVRSYEQYF. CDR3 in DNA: TGTGCCAGCAGCGATGATAGCGGGGTCCGCTCCTACGAGCAGTACTTC.

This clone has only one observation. CDR3 loop: CASSETWVGNEQFF. CDR3 DNA sequence: TGTGCCAGCAGTGAAACCTGGGTGGGGAATGAGCAGTTCTTC. The gene calls are TRBV2 and TRBJ2-1; D gene unclear. The germline gives CDR1 SNHLY, CDR2 FYNNEI. Trimming pared 2 bases from V and 7 bases from J, leaving 12 bases between. The CDR3 loop spans 14 amino acids.

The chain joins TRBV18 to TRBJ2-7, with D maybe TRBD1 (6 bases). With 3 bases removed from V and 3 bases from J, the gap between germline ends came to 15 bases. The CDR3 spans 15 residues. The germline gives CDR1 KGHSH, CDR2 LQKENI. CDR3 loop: CASSPQATGYYEQYF. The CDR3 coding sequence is TGTGCCAGCTCACCCCAAGCGACAGGTTACTACGAGCAGTACTTC.

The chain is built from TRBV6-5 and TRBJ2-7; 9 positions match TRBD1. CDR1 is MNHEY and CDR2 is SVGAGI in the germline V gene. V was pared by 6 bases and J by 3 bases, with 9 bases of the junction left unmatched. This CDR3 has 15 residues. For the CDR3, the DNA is TGTGCCAGCAGGAGAGTCCGGGACAGGGTCTACGAGCAGTACTTC. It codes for CASRRVRDRVYEQYF.

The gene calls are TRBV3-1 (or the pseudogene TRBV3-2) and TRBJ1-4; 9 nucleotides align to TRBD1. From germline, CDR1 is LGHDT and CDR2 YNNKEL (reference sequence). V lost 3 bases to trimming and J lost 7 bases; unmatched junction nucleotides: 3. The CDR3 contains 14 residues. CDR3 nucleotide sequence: TGTGCCAGCAGCCACACGACAGGGGGTGAAAAACTGTTTTTT. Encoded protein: CASSHTTGGEKLFF.

The DNA of the CDR3 is TGTGCCAGCAGCTTATACATGACAGGGAGGGTCAGGAATGAGCAGTTCTTC. Translation: CASSLYMTGRVRNEQFF. The chain has TRBV13 and TRBJ2-1; D possibly uses TRBD1 or TRBD2 (7 bases each). V was pared by 2 bases and J by 7 bases, with 21 bases between. The germline gives CDR1 PRHDT, CDR2 FYEKMQ (reference sequence). The CDR3 sequence is 17 residues long. Variable domain in full (rest from reference TRBV13 and TRBJ2-1): AAGVIQSPRHLIKEKRETATLKCYPIPRHDTVYWYQQGPGQDPQFLISFYEKMQSDKGSIPDRFSAQQFSDYHSELNMSSLELGDSALYFCASSLYMTGRVRNEQFFGPGTRLTVL.

Here the CDR3 reads CASSEDEREANYNEQFF. CDR3 nucleotide sequence: TGTGCCAGCAGTGAAGACGAGCGGGAGGCCAACTACAATGAGCAGTTCTTC. This rearrangement joins TRBV6-1 to TRBJ2-1; 9 bases line up with TRBD2. The CDR3 sequence is 17 residues long. V gave up 1 base and J gave up 3 bases; unmatched junction bases: 7. CDR1 is MNHNS, CDR2 SASEGT, per germline.

The CDR3 DNA reads TGTGCCACCAGCAGAGAAGACAGGGTCAATGAGCAGTTCTTC. Protein: CATSREDRVNEQFF. The chain is built from TRBV15 and TRBJ2-1; 7 positions match TRBD1. The V and J ends lost 0 bases and 6 bases, in that order; junction bases with no gene match: 2. This CDR3 contains 14 residues. In germline, CDR1 is LNHNV, CDR2 YYDKDF (reference sequence).

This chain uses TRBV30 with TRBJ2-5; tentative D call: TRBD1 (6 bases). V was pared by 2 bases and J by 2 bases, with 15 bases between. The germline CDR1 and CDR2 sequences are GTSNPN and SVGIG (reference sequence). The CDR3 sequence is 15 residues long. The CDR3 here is CAWSLWGHSQETQYF. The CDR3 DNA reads TGTGCCTGGAGTCTATGGGGGCACTCACAAGAGACCCAGTACTTC.

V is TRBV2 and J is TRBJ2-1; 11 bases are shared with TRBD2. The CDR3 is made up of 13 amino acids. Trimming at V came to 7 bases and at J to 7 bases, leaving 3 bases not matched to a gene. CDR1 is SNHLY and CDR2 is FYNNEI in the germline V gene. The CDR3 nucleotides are TGTGCCAGCAAGACTAGCGGGAAGAATGAGCAGTTCTTC. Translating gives CASKTSGKNEQFF.

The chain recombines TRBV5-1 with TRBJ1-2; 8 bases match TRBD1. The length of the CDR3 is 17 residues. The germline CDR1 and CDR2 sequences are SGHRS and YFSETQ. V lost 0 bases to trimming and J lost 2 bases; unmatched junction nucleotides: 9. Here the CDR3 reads CASSLAGQGAGNYGYTF. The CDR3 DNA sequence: TGCGCCAGCAGCTTGGCCGGGCAGGGGGCTGGGAACTATGGCTACACCTTC.

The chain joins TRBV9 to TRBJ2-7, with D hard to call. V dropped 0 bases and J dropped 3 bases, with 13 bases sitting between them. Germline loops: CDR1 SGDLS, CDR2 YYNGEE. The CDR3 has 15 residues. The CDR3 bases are TGTGCCAGCAGCGTAGGGGCGGCGGAAAACTACGAGCAGTACTTC. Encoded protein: CASSVGAAENYEQYF. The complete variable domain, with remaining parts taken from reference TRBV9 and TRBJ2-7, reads DSGVTQTPKHLITATGQRVTLRCSPRSGDLSVYWYQQSLDQGLQFLIQYYNGEERAKGNILERFSAQQFPDLHSELNLSSLELGDSALYFCASSVGAAENYEQYFGPGTRLTVT.

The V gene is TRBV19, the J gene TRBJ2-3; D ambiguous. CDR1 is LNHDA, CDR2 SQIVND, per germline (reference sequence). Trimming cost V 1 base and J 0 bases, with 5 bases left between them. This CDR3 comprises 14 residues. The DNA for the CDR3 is TGTGCCAGTAGTATAGCGGTCAGCACAGATACGCAGTATTTT. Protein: CASSIAVSTDTQYF.

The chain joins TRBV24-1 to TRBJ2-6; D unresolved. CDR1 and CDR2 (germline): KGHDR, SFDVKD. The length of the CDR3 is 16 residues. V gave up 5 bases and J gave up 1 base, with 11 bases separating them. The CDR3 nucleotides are TGTGCCACCAGTGGGCTCGTAGGGTCTGGGGCCAACGTCCTGACTTTC. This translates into CATSGLVGSGANVLTF.